This is a list of T cell receptor beta chains from one sample in a study of technical replicates of blood from a handful of donors. Libraries were prepared by immunoSEQ multiplex PCR; TCRdb keeps only in-frame clonotypes and omits some of them. The sample yields over 15,000 clones, approximately 87% seen once. Sequencing used PBMCs. The receptors derive from a human donor in good health. Both conserved end residues are part of each CDR3. The order of the fields is D gene, clone size, J gene, CDR3 length, V gene, CDR3 protein, CDR3 DNA. D genes are given only for firm matches. Clone size, where shown, is once, few, many, or a class for clones that have expanded.

D: .
size: .
J: TRBJ2-7
length: 11
V: TRBV6-5
CDR3: CASTHNYEQYF
DNA: TGTGCCAGCACGCACAACTACGAGCAGTACTTC

D: .
size: .
J: TRBJ2-7
length: 13
V: TRBV5-1
CDR3: CASSPGFSYEQYF
DNA: TGCGCCAGCAGCCCCGGGTTTTCCTACGAGCAGTACTTC

D: .
size: .
J: TRBJ1-2
length: 15
V: TRBV19
CDR3: CASTEYGEANYGYTF
DNA: TGTGCCAGTACCGAATACGGGGAAGCTAACTATGGCTACACCTTC

D: .
size: .
J: TRBJ1-2
length: 12
V: TRBV5-6
CDR3: CASRSGLYGYTF
DNA: TGTGCCAGCCGTAGTGGGCTTTATGGCTACACCTTC

D: .
size: .
J: TRBJ2-7
length: 15
V: TRBV28
CDR3: CASSFGGGRSYEQYF
DNA: TGTGCCAGCAGTTTCGGTGGTGGGAGGTCCTACGAGCAGTACTTC

D: TRBD2
size: .
J: TRBJ2-2
length: 16
V: TRBV5-1
CDR3: CASSYSSGRADGELFF
DNA: TGCGCCAGCAGCTATTCTAGCGGGAGGGCCGACGGGGAGCTGTTTTTT

D: TRBD1
size: .
J: TRBJ2-5
length: 16
V: TRBV11-2
CDR3: CASSSLEGQIPRTQYF
DNA: TGTGCCAGCAGCTCCCTTGAGGGACAGATCCCCAGGACCCAGTACTTC

D: TRBD2
size: once
J: TRBJ2-5
length: 15
V: TRBV6-5
CDR3: CASSYGLAGVETQYF
DNA: TGTGCCAGCAGTTACGGACTAGCGGGAGTAGAGACCCAGTACTTC

D: .
size: .
J: TRBJ1-1
length: 14
V: TRBV7-9
CDR3: CASSQQGLNTEAFF
DNA: TGTGCCAGCAGCCAGCAGGGGCTGAACACTGAAGCTTTCTTT

D: TRBD1
size: .
J: TRBJ2-5
length: 15
V: TRBV6-1
CDR3: CASSRTGGIGETQYF
DNA: TGTGCCAGCAGTAGGACAGGGGGCATCGGGGAGACCCAGTACTTC

D: .
size: .
J: TRBJ2-3
length: 16
V: TRBV5-4
CDR3: CASTSRQEAGMDTQYF
DNA: TGTGCCAGCACCTCCCGGCAGGAGGCAGGAATGGATACGCAGTATTTT

D: TRBD2
size: once
J: TRBJ2-7
length: 18
V: TRBV9
CDR3: CASSVATAPTSGSYEQYF
DNA: TGTGCCAGCAGCGTAGCTACGGCCCCGACTAGCGGGAGCTACGAGCAGTACTTC

D: TRBD2
size: .
J: TRBJ2-1
length: 16
V: TRBV9
CDR3: CASSDAGLATRREQFF
DNA: TGTGCCAGCAGCGACGCGGGACTAGCGACCCGCAGGGAGCAGTTCTTC

D: TRBD1
size: .
J: TRBJ1-5
length: 14
V: TRBV28
CDR3: CASSYGQGSQPQHF
DNA: TGTGCCAGCAGCTACGGACAGGGGAGTCAGCCCCAGCATTTT

D: TRBD1
size: .
J: TRBJ1-1
length: 14
V: TRBV6-6
CDR3: CASSLTGGGTEAFF
DNA: TGTGCCAGCAGTCTCACAGGGGGAGGGACTGAAGCTTTCTTT

D: .
size: .
J: TRBJ1-2
length: 14
V: TRBV2
CDR3: CASSENPANYGYTF
DNA: TGTGCCAGCAGTGAAAACCCAGCTAACTATGGCTACACCTTC

D: TRBD2
size: .
J: TRBJ2-3
length: 14
V: TRBV27
CDR3: CASSFSGTSDTQYF
DNA: TGTGCCAGCAGTTTCAGCGGGACCTCAGATACGCAGTATTTT

D: .
size: .
J: TRBJ2-7
length: 13
V: TRBV27
CDR3: CASSAGLAYEQYF
DNA: TGTGCCAGCAGTGCCGGACTTGCCTACGAGCAGTACTTC

D: TRBD2
size: .
J: TRBJ2-1
length: 15
V: TRBV2
CDR3: CASTPGLAPSNEQFF
DNA: TGTGCCAGCACGCCGGGACTAGCCCCATCTAATGAGCAGTTCTTC

D: TRBD2
size: .
J: TRBJ2-1
length: 19
V: TRBV7-9
CDR3: CASSQPKQRTSGSHNEQFF
DNA: TGTGCCAGCAGCCAACCTAAACAGCGGACTAGCGGGAGCCACAATGAGCAGTTCTTC

D: TRBD2
size: .
J: TRBJ2-1
length: 16
V: TRBV30
CDR3: CAWIAAGGPGYNEQFF
DNA: TGTGCCTGGATTGCTGCGGGAGGGCCGGGGTACAATGAGCAGTTCTTC

D: .
size: .
J: TRBJ1-2
length: 10
V: TRBV29-1
CDR3: CSVGQDGYTF
DNA: TGCAGCGTTGGGCAGGATGGCTACACCTTC

D: TRBD1
size: .
J: TRBJ2-1
length: 16
V: TRBV6-7
CDR3: CARGTYRDRGHNEQFF
DNA: TGTGCCAGGGGCACTTACCGGGACAGGGGCCACAATGAGCAGTTCTTC

D: .
size: .
J: TRBJ1-4
length: 14
V: TRBV11-2
CDR3: CASSQQGFNEKLFF
DNA: TGTGCCAGCAGCCAACAGGGATTTAATGAAAAACTGTTTTTT

D: TRBD1
size: .
J: TRBJ2-2
length: 15
V: TRBV5-1
CDR3: CASSQSGTGAGELFF
DNA: TGCGCCAGCAGCCAATCCGGGACAGGGGCCGGGGAGCTGTTTTTT

D: .
size: .
J: TRBJ1-2
length: 13
V: TRBV6-5
CDR3: CASSRQGWDGYTF
DNA: TGTGCCAGCAGTCGGCAGGGGTGGGACGGCTACACCTTC

D: .
size: once
J: TRBJ2-5
length: 15
V: TRBV4-1
CDR3: CASSQDGVAEETQYF
DNA: TGCGCCAGCAGCCAAGATGGAGTAGCGGAAGAGACCCAGTACTTC

D: TRBD1
size: .
J: TRBJ1-2
length: 15
V: TRBV7-2
CDR3: CASSPWGQGNYGYTF
DNA: TGTGCCAGCAGCCCGTGGGGACAGGGAAACTATGGCTACACCTTC

D: TRBD1
size: .
J: TRBJ2-4
length: 15
V: TRBV5-1
CDR3: CASSPGQGKVNIQYF
DNA: TGCGCCAGCAGCCCCGGACAGGGGAAAGTAAACATTCAGTACTTC

D: .
size: .
J: TRBJ2-5
length: 15
V: TRBV4-1
CDR3: CASSQAELVRETQYF
DNA: TGCGCCAGCAGCCAAGCTGAGCTAGTAAGAGAGACCCAGTACTTC